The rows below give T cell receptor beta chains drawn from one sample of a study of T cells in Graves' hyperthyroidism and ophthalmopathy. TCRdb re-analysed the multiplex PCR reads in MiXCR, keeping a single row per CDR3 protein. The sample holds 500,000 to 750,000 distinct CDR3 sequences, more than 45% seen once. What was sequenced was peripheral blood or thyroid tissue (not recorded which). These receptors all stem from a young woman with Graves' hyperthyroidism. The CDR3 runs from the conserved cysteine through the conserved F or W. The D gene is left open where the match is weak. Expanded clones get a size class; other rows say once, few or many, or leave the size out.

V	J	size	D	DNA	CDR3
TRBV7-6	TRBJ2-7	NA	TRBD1	TGTGCTAGCGCCCTTGGGACAGGGCAAGAGCAGTACTTC	CASALGTGQEQYF
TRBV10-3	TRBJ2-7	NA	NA	TGTGCCACCACAGGGCAGGGACATTCCTACGAGCAGTACTTC	CATTGQGHSYEQYF
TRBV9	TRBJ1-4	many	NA	TGTGCCAGCAGCCCAGTCGGAACAGATGAAAAACTGTTTTTT	CASSPVGTDEKLFF
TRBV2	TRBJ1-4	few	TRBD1	TGTGCCAGCAGTGACCGCGCGAAATGGACAGGGGGGGATCCTAATGAAAAACTGTTTTTT	CASSDRAKWTGGDPNEKLFF
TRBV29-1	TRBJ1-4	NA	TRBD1	TGCAGCGTTGATGGGACAGGGGGCAATGAAAAACTGTTTTTT	CSVDGTGGNEKLFF
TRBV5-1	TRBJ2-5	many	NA	TGCGCCAGCAGCTTGGATGTGGAGACCCAGTACTTC	CASSLDVETQYF
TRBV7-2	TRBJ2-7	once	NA	TGTGCCAGCAGCTTCGAAGCGGGTGCCTACGAGCAGTACTTC	CASSFEAGAYEQYF
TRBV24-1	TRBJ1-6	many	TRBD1	TGTGCCACCAGTGAAGCAGGGGGCGAGAATTCACCCCTCCACTTT	CATSEAGGENSPLHF
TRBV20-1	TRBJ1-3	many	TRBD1	TGCAGTGCTGACAGGGAACCCGGAAACACCATATATTTT	CSADREPGNTIYF
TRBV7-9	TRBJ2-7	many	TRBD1	TGTGCCAGCAGCACCCCACAGGGGGCCATAGACGAGCAGTACTTC	CASSTPQGAIDEQYF
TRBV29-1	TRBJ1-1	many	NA	TGCAGCGTTGAAAGACAAGAGGCTTTCTTT	CSVERQEAFF
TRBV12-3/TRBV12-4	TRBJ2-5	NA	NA	TGTGCCAGCAGTTCCTCAGCCGAGACCCAGTACTTC	CASSSSAETQYF
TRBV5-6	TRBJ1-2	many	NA	TGTGCCAGCAGCTTGGACGGGGATAACTATGGCTACACCTTC	CASSLDGDNYGYTF
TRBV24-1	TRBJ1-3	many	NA	TGTGCCACCAGTGATCCCCGTGATGAATACTCTGGAAACACCATATATTTT	CATSDPRDEYSGNTIYF
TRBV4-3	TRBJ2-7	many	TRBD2	TGCGCCAGCAGCCAAGAGCTTTTGGGACTACACTACGAGCAGTACTTC	CASSQELLGLHYEQYF
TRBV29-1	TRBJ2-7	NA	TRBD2	TGCAGCGTCGTGAGGACTAGCGGGGGACGGTACGAGCAGTACTTC	CSVVRTSGGRYEQYF
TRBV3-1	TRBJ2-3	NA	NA	TGTGCCAGCAGCCACCGGGGGACACCGGCAACAGATACGCAGTATTTT	CASSHRGTPATDTQYF
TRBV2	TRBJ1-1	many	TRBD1	TGTGCCAGCAAGAGGGGACAGGGGCACACTGAAGCTTTCTTT	CASKRGQGHTEAFF
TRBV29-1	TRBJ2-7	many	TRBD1	TGCAGCGTCACCGGGACAGGGTCCTACGAGCAGTACTTC	CSVTGTGSYEQYF
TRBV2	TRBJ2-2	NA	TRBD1	TGTGCCAGCAGCTGGACAGGGGTTAACACCGGGGAGCTGTTTTTT	CASSWTGVNTGELFF
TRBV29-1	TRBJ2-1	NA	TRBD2	TGCAGCGCCGTACTAGCGGGAGGTATCGATGAGCAGTTCTTC	CSAVLAGGIDEQFF
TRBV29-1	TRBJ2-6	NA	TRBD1	TGCAGCGTCAGCAGACAGGGAGCTTCCTACGTCCTGACTTTC	CSVSRQGASYVLTF
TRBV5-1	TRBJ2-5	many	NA	TGCGCCAGCAGCTTGAGCAGGGAAGAGACCCAGTACTTC	CASSLSREETQYF
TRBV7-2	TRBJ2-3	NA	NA	TGTGCCAGCAGCTTAAACCCCAGCGAGCAGTATTTT	CASSLNPSEQYF
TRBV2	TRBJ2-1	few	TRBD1	TGTGCCAGACCGGGACAGGGCTACAATGAGCAGTTCTTC	CARPGQGYNEQFF
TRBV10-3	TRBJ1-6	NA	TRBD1	TGTGCCACCAACGACAGGGGCACGACAAATTCACCCCTCCACTTT	CATNDRGTTNSPLHF
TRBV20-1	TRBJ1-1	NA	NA	TGCAGTGCTAGGTGGGGGCCGCTGGGGAACACTGAAGCTTTCTTT	CSARWGPLGNTEAFF
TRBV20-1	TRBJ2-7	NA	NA	TGCAGTGCTAGCGGGAGCCGCGAGCAGTACTTC	CSASGSREQYF
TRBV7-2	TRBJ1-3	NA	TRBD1	TGTGCCAGCACCCGGGACAGGGCCTCTGGAAACACCATATATTTT	CASTRDRASGNTIYF
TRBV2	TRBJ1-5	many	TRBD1	TGTGCCAGCACCATCAGGGGGACAGGTAATCAGCCCCAGCATTTT	CASTIRGTGNQPQHF
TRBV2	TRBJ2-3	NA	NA	TGTGCCAGCAGTGAAGGCTCGGATACGCAGTATTTT	CASSEGSDTQYF
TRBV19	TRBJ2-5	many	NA	TGTGCCAGTAGTACAAGATCTGGATTGGAGACCCAGTACTTC	CASSTRSGLETQYF
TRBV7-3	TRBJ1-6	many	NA	TGTGCCAGCAGCTTAACGAACAGCCGGGATTCACCCCTCCACTTT	CASSLTNSRDSPLHF
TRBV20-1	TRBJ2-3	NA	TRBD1	TGCAGTGCTACCTCCTCCGGGACAGGGAAACACACGCAGTATTTT	CSATSSGTGKHTQYF
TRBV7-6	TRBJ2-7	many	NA	TGTGCCAGCAGCTCCAGTAAGTGGGAGCAGTACTTC	CASSSSKWEQYF
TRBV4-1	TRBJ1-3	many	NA	TGCGCCAGCAGCCAACCTACAAAGAGGGCTTCTGGAAACACCATATATTTT	CASSQPTKRASGNTIYF
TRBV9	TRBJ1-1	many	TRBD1	TGTGCCAGCAGCGTAGGGCCAGGGGGCTTGAACACTGAAGCTTTCTTT	CASSVGPGGLNTEAFF
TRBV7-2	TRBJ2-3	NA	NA	TGTGCCAGCAGCCCAGACTTGGCGAGCGATACGCAGTATTTT	CASSPDLASDTQYF
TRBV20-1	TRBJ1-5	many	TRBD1	TGCAGTGCTGGCGGAGACAGGGATAGCAATCAGCCCCAGCATTTT	CSAGGDRDSNQPQHF
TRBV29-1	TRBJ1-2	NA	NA	TGCGGCCTGGGGCACCCTAACTATGGCTACACCTTC	CGLGHPNYGYTF
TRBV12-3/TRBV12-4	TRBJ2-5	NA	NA	TGTGCCAGCAGTTTCGGTGGACTTCGGGAGACCCAGTACTTC	CASSFGGLRETQYF
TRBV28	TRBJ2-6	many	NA	TGTGCCAGCAGTTCCCTTGTAGCTGGGGCCAACGTCCTGACTTTC	CASSSLVAGANVLTF
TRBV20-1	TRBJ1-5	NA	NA	TGCAGTGCTACTCAGGCGGAGGGGCCCCAGCATTTT	CSATQAEGPQHF
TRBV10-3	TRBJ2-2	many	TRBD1	TGTGCCACCACCGGGACAGGGAAAACCGGGGAGCTGTTTTTT	CATTGTGKTGELFF
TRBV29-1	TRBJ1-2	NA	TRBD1	TGCAGCGTTTTAGGGACAGGGTCTACTGGCTACACCTTC	CSVLGTGSTGYTF
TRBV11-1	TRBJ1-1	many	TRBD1	TGTGCCAGCAGCCCCGACAGGGGGCAACACACTGAAGCTTTCTTT	CASSPDRGQHTEAFF